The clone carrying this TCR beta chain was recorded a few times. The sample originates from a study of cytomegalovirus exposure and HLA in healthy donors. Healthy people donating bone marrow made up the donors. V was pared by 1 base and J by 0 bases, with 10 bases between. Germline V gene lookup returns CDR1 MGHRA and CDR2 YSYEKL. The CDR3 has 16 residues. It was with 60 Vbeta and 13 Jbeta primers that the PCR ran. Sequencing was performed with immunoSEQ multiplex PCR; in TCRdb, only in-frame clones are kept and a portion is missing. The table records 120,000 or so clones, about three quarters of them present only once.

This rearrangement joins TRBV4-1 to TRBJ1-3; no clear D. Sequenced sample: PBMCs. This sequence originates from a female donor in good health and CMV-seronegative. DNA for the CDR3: TGCGCCAGCAGCCAAGCAGTAGACAACTCTGGAAACACCATATATTTT. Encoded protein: CASSQAVDNSGNTIYF.